A selection of T cell receptor beta chains follows, all from one sample in a study of T cells in Graves' hyperthyroidism and ophthalmopathy. Using its own MiXCR run on the multiplex PCR reads, TCRdb lists one record per CDR3 protein. The profile covers about 180,000 distinct CDR3 sequences, with about 15% appearing a single time and roughly 30% taken by the ten largest. Sequenced input: blood. The receptors were sampled from a woman aged 45-65 years with Graves' hyperthyroidism. Each CDR3 is given with its conserved first and last residue. D genes are given only for firm matches. Expanded clones are given a class, and other clones once, few, many or no size at all.

-	TRBV7-2	-	TRBJ2-1	15	TGTGCCAGCAGCTTTCGCGGGAACCCCTACAATGAGCAGTTCTTC	CASSFRGNPYNEQFF
many	TRBV19	TRBD1	TRBJ1-2	14	TGTGCCAGTAGACCCGGGACAGACAACTATGGCTACACCTTC	CASRPGTDNYGYTF
many	TRBV20-1	TRBD1	TRBJ2-2	16	TGCAGTGCTAGAGCCGGACAGGGGGTGTACACCGGGGAGCTGTTTTTT	CSARAGQGVYTGELFF
many	TRBV7-2	-	TRBJ2-5	14	TGTGCCAGCAGCTTAGCAGGCAGACAAGAGACCCAGTACTTC	CASSLAGRQETQYF
many	TRBV19	TRBD2	TRBJ2-5	15	TGTGCCAGTAGGATCCAGGGACTAGCGAAAGAGACCCAGTACTTC	CASRIQGLAKETQYF
many	TRBV18	-	TRBJ1-1	13	TGTGCCAGCTCACGTCAGGGTCGGACTGAAGCTTTCTTT	CASSRQGRTEAFF
many	TRBV19	-	TRBJ1-6	16	TGTGCCAGTAGTATAGATCGGTCAGGGTTTGGTTCACCCCTCCACTTT	CASSIDRSGFGSPLHF
many	TRBV19	TRBD1	TRBJ2-3	13	TGTGCCAGTAGTCAACAGGGGACAGATACGCAGTATTTT	CASSQQGTDTQYF
many	TRBV12-3/TRBV12-4	-	TRBJ1-4	14	TGTGCCAGCAGTTTAACGGGAGGGGGTGAAAAACTGTTTTTT	CASSLTGGGEKLFF
many	TRBV5-1	TRBD2	TRBJ2-3	17	TGCGCCAGCAGCTCAAGCCCACAGCGGGGGGTTCCAGATACGCAGTATTTT	CASSSSPQRGVPDTQYF
many	TRBV7-9	TRBD1	TRBJ1-1	13	TGTGCCAGCAGCCAGCGGACAGGAGGAGAAGCTTTCTTT	CASSQRTGGEAFF
-	TRBV4-1	-	TRBJ2-1	15	TGCGCCAGCAGCCGTACTCCGGGGGGCAACAATGAGCAGTTCTTC	CASSRTPGGNNEQFF
-	TRBV9	-	TRBJ2-3	16	TGTGCCAGCAGCGACTACGGGACTCACAGCAAAGATACGCAGTATTTT	CASSDYGTHSKDTQYF
many	TRBV3-1	-	TRBJ1-5	12	TGTGCCAGCAGCCGGCCTGGGCAGCCCCAGCATTTT	CASSRPGQPQHF
many	TRBV9	-	TRBJ2-3	16	TGTGCCAGCAGCGTATCCGGGCAGGTCCGGACAGATACGCAGTATTTT	CASSVSGQVRTDTQYF
many	TRBV19	-	TRBJ1-3	14	TGTGCCAGTAGCCCGGCAGCGACTGGAAACACCATATATTTT	CASSPAATGNTIYF
-	TRBV7-6	-	TRBJ2-7	14	TGTGCCAGCAGCTTAGACAGGGAGGCTTACGAGCAGTACTTC	CASSLDREAYEQYF
many	TRBV20-1	TRBD2	TRBJ2-3	14	TGCAGTGCCCTTAGCGGGGGGGCTTCCAATACGCAGTATTTT	CSALSGGASNTQYF
many	TRBV11-2	-	TRBJ2-5	17	TGTGCCAGCAGCTTCCCGCGGACCGACGACTTCCAAGAGACCCAGTACTTC	CASSFPRTDDFQETQYF
many	TRBV19	-	TRBJ2-5	13	TGTGCCAGTAGTCGAGGGTGGGAAGAGACCCAGTACTTC	CASSRGWEETQYF
many	TRBV20-1	-	TRBJ1-1	11	TGCAGTGCTAGTGGCAGCACTGAAGCTTTCTTT	CSASGSTEAFF
many	TRBV7-3	-	TRBJ1-2	14	TGTGCCAGCAGCTTATCCGGGGAAGGCTATGGCTACACCTTC	CASSLSGEGYGYTF
many	TRBV9	-	TRBJ1-2	14	TGTGCCAGCAGCGTAGGGGTAGACTCCTATGGCTACACCTTC	CASSVGVDSYGYTF
many	TRBV28	-	TRBJ1-1	14	TGTGCCAGCAGTTTCGTTCGCGGGAACACTGAAGCTTTCTTT	CASSFVRGNTEAFF
few	TRBV28	-	TRBJ2-1	19	TGTGCCAGCAGTATCCACCACCTCAGAGCGGATATCGCCTACAATGAGCAGTTCTTC	CASSIHHLRADIAYNEQFF
few	TRBV9	-	TRBJ2-2	15	TGTGCCAGCAGCGTAGATTTTGAAATTGGCGGGGAGCTGTTTTTT	CASSVDFEIGGELFF
-	TRBV7-8	TRBD1	TRBJ2-1	14	TGTGCCAGCAGCCCGGACAGGGTGGGCAATGAGCAGTTCTTC	CASSPDRVGNEQFF
many	TRBV9	-	TRBJ2-1	14	TGTGCCAGCAGCGTTAGGGAATCCTACAATGAGCAGTTCTTC	CASSVRESYNEQFF
many	TRBV5-6	-	TRBJ2-1	13	TGTGCCAGCAGACTTTTCCCGGGGGCAGAGCAGTTCTTC	CASRLFPGAEQFF
once	TRBV20-1	-	TRBJ2-5	14	TGCAGTGCTGTTACTAGAGGGAGGCCGGAGACCCAGTACTTC	CSAVTRGRPETQYF
-	TRBV4-1	-	TRBJ1-2	14	TGCGCCAGCAGCCAAGAGCTACAAGGAGGGGGCTACACCTTC	CASSQELQGGGYTF
many	TRBV24-1	-	TRBJ1-2	14	TGTGCCACCAGTGATTTTGGGGTGAACTATGGCTACACCTTC	CATSDFGVNYGYTF